Listed below are T cell receptor beta chains from one sample, sequenced in a study of cytomegalovirus exposure and HLA in healthy donors. Libraries were prepared by immunoSEQ multiplex PCR; TCRdb keeps only in-frame clonotypes and omits some of them. The data show 200,000 to 250,000 clones, around 80% seen once. The sequencing input was PBMCs. The receptor set was obtained from a woman between 55 and 75 years old in good health and CMV-seropositive. Both conserved end residues are part of each CDR3. The order of the fields is clone size, V gene, J gene, D gene, CDR3 DNA, CDR3 protein. A D gene is named only where the DNA matches it firmly. The listing skips clone size in some rows; elsewhere it reads once, few, many or a size class.

few,TRBV6-6,TRBJ2-5,.,TGTGCCAGCAGGCGAGGACTGAACCAAGAGACCCAGTACTTC,CASRRGLNQETQYF
.,TRBV10-2,TRBJ2-7,TRBD1,TGCGCCGCCGGGGGACAGGGAGAAGCGCGGCAGTACTTC,CAAGGQGEARQYF
.,TRBV19,TRBJ2-1,TRBD2,TGTGCCAGTAGTATGGGAGGGGCCATTACTTACAATGAGCAGTTCTTC,CASSMGGAITYNEQFF
once,TRBV4-2,TRBJ2-1,TRBD2,TGTGCCAGCAGCCAAGGGTTAGCGGGATTAAATGAGCAGTTCTTC,CASSQGLAGLNEQFF
.,TRBV10-3,TRBJ2-3,TRBD2,TGTGCCATCAGGCCCACTAGCGAAGTTGATACGCAGTATTTT,CAIRPTSEVDTQYF
.,TRBV7-3,TRBJ2-1,.,TGTGCCAGCAGCCGGGGGGCTAGCGGAGGGATGAATGAGCAGTTCTTC,CASSRGASGGMNEQFF
.,TRBV10-1,TRBJ2-4,TRBD1,TGCGCCAGCAGTTCGCAGGGGGTGAGCATTCAGTACTTC,CASSSQGVSIQYF
.,TRBV28,TRBJ2-5,TRBD1,TGTGCCAGCAGCCCAGGGGGCCAAGAGACCCAGTACTTC,CASSPGGQETQYF
.,TRBV4-1,TRBJ2-1,.,TGCGCCAGCAGCCAAGATGGCGGGACCCGAGGGTTCTTC,CASSQDGGTRGFF
.,TRBV28,TRBJ2-2,.,TGTGCCAGCAGTTTGGTAGCCGGGGAGCTGTTTTTT,CASSLVAGELFF
.,TRBV7-9,TRBJ2-5,TRBD1,TGTGCCAGCAGCGACCTAGGGACAGGGGGAGGAGAGACCCAGTACTTC,CASSDLGTGGGETQYF
few,TRBV7-9,TRBJ1-1,.,TGTGCCAGCAGCTTCGGACAGAGCACTGAAGCTTTCTTT,CASSFGQSTEAFF
once,TRBV5-1,TRBJ2-1,.,TGCGCCAGCAGCCAGCGAAATGAGCAGTTCTTC,CASSQRNEQFF
.,TRBV28,TRBJ1-1,.,TGTGCCAGCCTAGCCCTATTTCAGATTGAAGCTTTCTTT,CASLALFQIEAFF
once,TRBV30,TRBJ1-2,.,TGTGCCTGGAACCGTGGGACACCGGACACCTTC,CAWNRGTPDTF
.,TRBV5-1,TRBJ1-2,TRBD1,TGCGCCAGCAGCTTGGACAGGGGGTTCTATGGCTACACCTTC,CASSLDRGFYGYTF
.,TRBV7-9,TRBJ2-7,TRBD2,TGTTCCAGCAGCCCTCTCATTCGGGAGCGGGGAACCTACGAGCAGTACTTC,CSSSPLIRERGTYEQYF
once,TRBV11-2,TRBJ2-1,.,TGTGCCAGCAGCTTAGTACTGTACAATGAGCAGTTCTTC,CASSLVLYNEQFF
once,TRBV6-1,TRBJ1-5,TRBD1,TGTGCCAGCAGTGAGGACAGGGGGAATCAGCCCCAGCATTTT,CASSEDRGNQPQHF
.,TRBV27,TRBJ2-2,TRBD2,TGTGCCAGCAGTTCGGGGGGGCTGGTCCGGACCGGGGAGCTGTTTTTT,CASSSGGLVRTGELFF
few,TRBV5-4,TRBJ2-2,.,TGTGCCAGCAGCCCGTCTGCCGGGGAGCTGTTTTTT,CASSPSAGELFF
.,TRBV11-2,TRBJ2-2,.,TGTGCCAGCAGCTTTAGCGGCGGTAACACCGGGGAGCTGTTTTTT,CASSFSGGNTGELFF
.,TRBV11-2,TRBJ2-2,.,TGTGCCAGCAGCTTAGTGCGCCCGATTCCGGGAACGGGCGGGGAGCTGTTTTTT,CASSLVRPIPGTGGELFF
.,TRBV9,TRBJ2-1,.,TGTGCCAGCAGCGTATCGGAGGGAGTGAACAATGAGCAGTTCTTC,CASSVSEGVNNEQFF
few,TRBV6-5,TRBJ2-1,.,TGTGCCAGCAGTTACGAGAGGAGAAATGAGCAGTTCTTC,CASSYERRNEQFF
.,TRBV7-9,TRBJ1-5,.,TGTTCCAGCAGCTCCGGGGGGGACTGGGGCCGGGAGCCCCAGCATTTT,CSSSSGGDWGREPQHF
.,TRBV7-3,TRBJ1-5,TRBD1,TGTGCCAGCAGCCAAGACAGGGGTCAGCCCCAGCATTTT,CASSQDRGQPQHF
.,TRBV6-5,TRBJ2-1,.,TGTGCCAGCAGATACTTAGAACCCTACGGGAGAGATGAGCAGTTCTTC,CASRYLEPYGRDEQFF
.,TRBV4-1,TRBJ2-7,.,TGCGCCAGCAGCTCAGGGTACAGGGTACACGAGCAGTACTTC,CASSSGYRVHEQYF
few,TRBV7-3,TRBJ2-1,TRBD2,TGTGCCAGCAGCTTAATCACACGGGGACTAGCGGGAATAAATGAGCAGTTCTTC,CASSLITRGLAGINEQFF
.,TRBV28,TRBJ1-3,.,TGTGCCAGCAGTTTGCGGGGGTCTGGAAACACCATATATTTT,CASSLRGSGNTIYF
.,TRBV29-1,TRBJ1-1,.,TGCAGCGTTGAGGCGGGGGGTTTCACTGAAGCTTTCTTT,CSVEAGGFTEAFF
once,TRBV19,TRBJ1-4,TRBD1,TGTGCCCCCCACAGGGGAGCAACTAATGAAAAACTGTTTTTT,CAPHRGATNEKLFF
.,TRBV28,TRBJ2-4,.,TGTGCCAGCAGTTCCCGACAGTTAGCCAAAAACATTCAGTACTTC,CASSSRQLAKNIQYF
few,TRBV18,TRBJ1-5,.,TGTGCCAGCTCGCGACAGTATAATCAGCCCCAGCATTTT,CASSRQYNQPQHF
once,TRBV6-1,TRBJ1-2,TRBD1,TGTGCCAGCAGTAAGGGACAGCCCTATGGCTACACCTTC,CASSKGQPYGYTF
.,TRBV11-2,TRBJ1-4,.,TGTGCCAGCAGCCAGGGGCAGCTCACTAATGAAAAACTGTTTTTT,CASSQGQLTNEKLFF
.,TRBV5-1,TRBJ2-1,.,TGCGCCAGCAGCTTGGCGGCGGGGAGCTCCTACAATGAGCAGTTCTTC,CASSLAAGSSYNEQFF
.,TRBV7-2,TRBJ1-2,TRBD1,TGTGCCAGCAGCCACCGGGACAGATATGGCTACACCTTC,CASSHRDRYGYTF
.,TRBV10-3,TRBJ2-3,TRBD2,TGTGCCATCAGTGATCCGGGGGGTCGGGGAGATACGCAGTATTTT,CAISDPGGRGDTQYF
.,TRBV6-1,TRBJ2-5,.,TGTGCCAGCAGTGAAGGGTCGGGCAGGGTAAAGACCCAGTACTTC,CASSEGSGRVKTQYF
.,TRBV5-6,TRBJ2-4,TRBD2,TGTGCCAGCAGCCTAGCGGGAGTAGACATTCAGTACTTC,CASSLAGVDIQYF
once,TRBV5-5,TRBJ2-1,TRBD2,TGTGCCAGCAGCTTGGCGACGGGACTAGTTGGTGAGCAGTTCTTC,CASSLATGLVGEQFF
.,TRBV12-5,TRBJ2-1,.,TGTGCTACGGGTAGGGCTCCCGGGGGTCGTCCCTACAATGAGCAGTTCTTC,CATGRAPGGRPYNEQFF
.,TRBV11-1,TRBJ1-2,.,TGTGCCAGCAGCTTTCCGGGGATTGGTCGGCATGGCTACACCTTC,CASSFPGIGRHGYTF
.,TRBV4-1,TRBJ2-1,TRBD2,TGCGCCAGCAGCCAAGGCCGAGCGGGAGGATTGTACAATGAGCAGTTCTTC,CASSQGRAGGLYNEQFF
.,TRBV14,TRBJ2-7,TRBD2,TGTGCCAGCAGCCAAGGCTCCCGGGACAGGGGGACTAGCGGGAACTTCGAGCAGTACTTC,CASSQGSRDRGTSGNFEQYF
.,TRBV18,TRBJ1-1,TRBD1,TGTGCCAGCTCACCCAAAGGACAGGGGGCTGTGAACACTGAAGCTTTCTTT,CASSPKGQGAVNTEAFF
.,TRBV5-6,TRBJ2-3,TRBD1,TGTGCCAGCAGCTTGAATCGGGACAGGGGGACAGATACGCAGTATTTT,CASSLNRDRGTDTQYF
.,TRBV19,TRBJ1-2,.,TGTGCCAGTAGTATAGACCCCGGGAGGTCTAACTATGGCTACACCTTC,CASSIDPGRSNYGYTF
.,TRBV6-5,TRBJ2-1,.,TGTGCCAGCAGTTACTCGATGGGAGACAATGAGCAGTTCTTC,CASSYSMGDNEQFF
.,TRBV5-4,TRBJ2-2,.,TGTGCCAGCAGCTTGGCCGGGATACCCGGGGAGCTGTTTTTT,CASSLAGIPGELFF
.,TRBV5-5,TRBJ2-7,.,TGTGCCAGCAGTCCCCGGGGCTCCTACGAGCAGTACTTC,CASSPRGSYEQYF
.,TRBV2,TRBJ1-1,.,TGTGCCAGCAGTGACAGGTTTGGGGGGGAAAACACTGAAGCTTTCTTT,CASSDRFGGENTEAFF
.,TRBV5-1,TRBJ2-3,.,TGCGCCAGCAGCCCCGCAGGGGTGAGCACAGATACGCAGTATTTT,CASSPAGVSTDTQYF
few,TRBV10-2,TRBJ2-7,TRBD1,TGCGCCAGCAGTGATTTAGGGACAGGGAGAAACGAGCAGTACTTC,CASSDLGTGRNEQYF
few,TRBV25-1,TRBJ1-1,.,TGTGCCAGCAGCGGACAGATGAACACTGAAGCTTTCTTT,CASSGQMNTEAFF
.,TRBV4-1,TRBJ1-4,TRBD1,TGCGCCAGCAGCCGCACAAGACTACAGGGGGCGAGAGAAAAACTGTTTTTT,CASSRTRLQGAREKLFF